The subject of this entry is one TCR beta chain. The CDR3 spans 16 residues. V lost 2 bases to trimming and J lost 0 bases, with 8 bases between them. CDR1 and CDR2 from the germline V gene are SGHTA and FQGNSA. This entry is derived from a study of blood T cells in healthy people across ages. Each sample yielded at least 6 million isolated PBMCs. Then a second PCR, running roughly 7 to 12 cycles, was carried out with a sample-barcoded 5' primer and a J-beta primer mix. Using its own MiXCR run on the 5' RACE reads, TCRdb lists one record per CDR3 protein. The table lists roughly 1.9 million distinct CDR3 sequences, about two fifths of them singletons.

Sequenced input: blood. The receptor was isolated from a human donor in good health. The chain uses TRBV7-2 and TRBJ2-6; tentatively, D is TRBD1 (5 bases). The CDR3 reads CASSLSTASGANVLTF. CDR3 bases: TGTGCCAGCAGCTTATCGACAGCCTCTGGGGCCAACGTCCTGACTTTC.